The 2 T cell receptor beta chains listed next were all sequenced from one sample in a study of blood T cell repertoires in COVID-19. Clones were sequenced by immunoSEQ multiplex PCR, and TCRdb holds only the in-frame ones, with some missing. In the table there are fewer than 350,000 clones, around 85% of which are singletons. The sequencing sample was made of PBMCs or T cells enriched from blood (not recorded which). Receptors were obtained from a woman aged 40 to 55 with acute COVID-19.

The rearrangement links TRBV13 to TRBJ1-3; no reliable D call. The CDR3 has 14 amino acids. Trimming pared 2 bases from V and 2 bases from J, leaving 7 bases between. Germline CDR1 PRHDT, CDR2 FYEKMQ (reference sequence). Written as DNA, the CDR3 is TGTGCCAGCAGCTTATGGCTTCCTGGAAACACCATATATTTT. Residues: CASSLWLPGNTIYF.

The chain couples TRBV19 to TRBJ2-1, with 11 positions matching TRBD2. The CDR3 contains 16 residues. Germline CDR1 is LNHDA and CDR2 is SQIVND (reference sequence). With V trimmed by 5 bases and J by 3 bases, 6 bases remained unmatched. The CDR3 is CASSLLAGGLYNEQFF. In nucleotides, the CDR3 is TGTGCCAGTAGTCTTTTAGCGGGGGGGCTCTACAATGAGCAGTTCTTC.